This T cell receptor (beta chain) was recorded in a study of OX40 agonist ivuxolimab in advanced cancers. Study as a whole: An agonistic anti-OX40 (CD134) antibody, ivuxolimab, was used to treat the patients. The study enrolled dose-escalation patients with hepatocellular carcinoma, melanoma, renal cell or head and neck cancer. Treatment received earlier with anti-PD-1, anti-PD-L1 or anti-CTLA-4 agents was allowed, and under 50% had some. Two patients with cutaneous melanoma and one with hepatocellular carcinoma, three in total, showed partial responses.

Sequencing used immunoSEQ multiplex PCR; TCRdb keeps in-frame clones, though not all of them. The sample lists tens of thousands of clones; roughly nine tenths were seen once. V was clipped by 4 bases and J by 3 bases, with 11 bases between them. Germline V gives CDR1 MDHEN, CDR2 SYDVKM. The CDR3 is made up of 14 amino acids. This TCR derives from an adult with an advanced solid tumor such as melanoma, head and neck, liver or kidney cancer. This chain connects TRBV28 to TRBJ2-3; weak D call: TRBD2 (6 bases). The input for sequencing was CD4+ or CD8+ T cells sorted from blood, taken in a trial of the OX40 agonist ivuxolimab. This CDR3 is CASSYRAGTDTQYF. The CDR3 DNA reads TGTGCCAGCAGTTACCGGGCGGGGACAGATACGCAGTATTTT.